This T cell receptor (beta chain) was sequenced for a study of T cell responses to AZD1222 COVID-19 vaccine. Trimming pared 1 base from V and 2 bases from J, leaving 9 bases between. This CDR3 is built from 14 residues. Germline values: CDR1 SGHRS, CDR2 YFSETQ. This table comes from immunoSEQ multiplex PCR, and its TCRdb copy is limited to in-frame clones, with some not included. The sample yields 95,000 to 150,000 clones, 84% seen once. The specimen comprised peripheral blood, sampled 28 days after the second AZD1222 dose. The V and J genes are TRBV5-1 and TRBJ2-5; D not resolved. This receptor was obtained from an adult who received the AZD1222 COVID-19 vaccine. CDR3 residues: CASSLIRSQETQYF. As DNA, the CDR3 is TGCGCCAGCAGCTTGATACGGTCACAAGAGACCCAGTACTTC.